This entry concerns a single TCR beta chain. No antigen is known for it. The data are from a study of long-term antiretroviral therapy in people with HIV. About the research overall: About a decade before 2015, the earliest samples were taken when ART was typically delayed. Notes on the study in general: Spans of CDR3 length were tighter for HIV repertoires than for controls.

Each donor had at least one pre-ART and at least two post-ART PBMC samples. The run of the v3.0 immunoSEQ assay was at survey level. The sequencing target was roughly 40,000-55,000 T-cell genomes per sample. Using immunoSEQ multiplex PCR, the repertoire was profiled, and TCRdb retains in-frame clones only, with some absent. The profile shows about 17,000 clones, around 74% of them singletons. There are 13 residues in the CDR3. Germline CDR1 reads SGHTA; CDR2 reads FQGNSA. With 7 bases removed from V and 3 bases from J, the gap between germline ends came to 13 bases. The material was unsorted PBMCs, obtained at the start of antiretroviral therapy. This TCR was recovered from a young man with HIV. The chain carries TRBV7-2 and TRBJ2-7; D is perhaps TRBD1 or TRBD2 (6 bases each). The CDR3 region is CASTEQGGYEQYF. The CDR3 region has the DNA TGTGCCAGCACTGAACAGGGAGGCTACGAGCAGTACTTC.